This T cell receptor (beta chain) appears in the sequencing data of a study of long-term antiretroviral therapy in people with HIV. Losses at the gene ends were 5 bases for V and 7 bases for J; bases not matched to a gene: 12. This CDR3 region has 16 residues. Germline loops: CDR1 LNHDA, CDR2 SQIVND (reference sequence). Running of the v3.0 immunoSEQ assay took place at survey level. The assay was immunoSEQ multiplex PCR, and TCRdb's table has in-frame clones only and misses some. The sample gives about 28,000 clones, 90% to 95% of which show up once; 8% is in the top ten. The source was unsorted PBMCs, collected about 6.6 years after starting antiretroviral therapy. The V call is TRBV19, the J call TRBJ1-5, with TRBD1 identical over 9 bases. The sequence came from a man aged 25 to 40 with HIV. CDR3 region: CASSPPDRGRRQPQHF. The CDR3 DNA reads TGTGCCAGTAGTCCGCCGGACAGGGGACGGAGGCAGCCCCAGCATTTT. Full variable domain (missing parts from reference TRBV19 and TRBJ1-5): DGGITQSPKYLFRKEGQNVTLSCEQNLNHDAMYWYRQDPGQGLRLIYYSQIVNDFQKGDIAEGYSVSREKKESFPLTVTSAQKNPTAFYLCASSPPDRGRRQPQHFGDGTRLSIL.